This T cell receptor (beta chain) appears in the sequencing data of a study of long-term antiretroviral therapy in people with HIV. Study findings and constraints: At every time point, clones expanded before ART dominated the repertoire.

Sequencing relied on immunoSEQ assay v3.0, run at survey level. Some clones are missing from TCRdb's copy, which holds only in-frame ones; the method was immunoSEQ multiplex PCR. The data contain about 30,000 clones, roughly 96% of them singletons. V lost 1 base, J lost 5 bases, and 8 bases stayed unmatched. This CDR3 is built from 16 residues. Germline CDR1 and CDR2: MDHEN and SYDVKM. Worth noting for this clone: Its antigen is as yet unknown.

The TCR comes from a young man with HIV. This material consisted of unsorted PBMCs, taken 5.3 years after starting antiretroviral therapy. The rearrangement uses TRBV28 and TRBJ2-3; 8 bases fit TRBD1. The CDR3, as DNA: TGTGCCAGCAGTTTATTAGGGACAGGAGCCTTAGATACGCAGTATTTT. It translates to CASSLLGTGALDTQYF. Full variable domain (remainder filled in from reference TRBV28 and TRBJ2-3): DVKVTQSSRYLVKRTGEKVFLECVQDMDHENMFWYRQDPGLGLRLIYFSYDVKMKEKGDIPEGYSVSREKKERFSLILESASTNQTSMYLCASSLLGTGALDTQYFGPGTRLTVL.